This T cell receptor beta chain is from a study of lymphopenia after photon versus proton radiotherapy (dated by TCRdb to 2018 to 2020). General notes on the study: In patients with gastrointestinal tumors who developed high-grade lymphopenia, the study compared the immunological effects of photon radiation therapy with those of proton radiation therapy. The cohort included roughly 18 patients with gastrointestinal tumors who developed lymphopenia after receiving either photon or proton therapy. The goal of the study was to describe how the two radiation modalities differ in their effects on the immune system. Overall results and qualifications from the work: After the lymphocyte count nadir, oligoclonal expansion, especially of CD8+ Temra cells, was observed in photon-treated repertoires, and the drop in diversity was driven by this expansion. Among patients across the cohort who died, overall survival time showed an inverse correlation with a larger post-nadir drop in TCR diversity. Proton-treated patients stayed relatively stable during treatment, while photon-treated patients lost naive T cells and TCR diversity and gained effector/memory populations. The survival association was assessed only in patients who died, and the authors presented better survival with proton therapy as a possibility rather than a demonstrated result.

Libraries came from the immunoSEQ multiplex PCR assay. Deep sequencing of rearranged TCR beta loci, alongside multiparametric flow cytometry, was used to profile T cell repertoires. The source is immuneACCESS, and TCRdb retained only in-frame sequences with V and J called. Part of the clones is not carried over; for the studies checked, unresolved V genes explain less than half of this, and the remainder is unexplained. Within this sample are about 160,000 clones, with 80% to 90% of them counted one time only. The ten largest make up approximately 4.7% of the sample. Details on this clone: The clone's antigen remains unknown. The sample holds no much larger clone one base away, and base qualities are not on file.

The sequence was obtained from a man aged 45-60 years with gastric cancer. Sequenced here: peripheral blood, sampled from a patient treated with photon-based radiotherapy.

The bases read TGCAGCGCCCAGGGACTGATCTCTGGAAACACCATATATTTT. It specifies CSAQGLISGNTIYF. Here the chain combines TRBV29-1 and TRBJ1-3; possibly the D gene is TRBD1, per 5 matching bases. The CDR3 sequence holds 14 residues, the cysteine and phenylalanine included. The DNA shown is the 42-base CDR3, in frame from base 1. At the junction V is shortened by 7 bases and J by 0 bases, with 13 bases in between. Via the germline V gene, CDR1 is SQVTM and CDR2 ANQGSEA.